What follows are 9 T cell receptor beta chains derived from one specimen sequenced in a study of shared clonotypes between healthy human individuals. The repertoire was sequenced with immunoSEQ multiplex PCR; TCRdb's copy has only in-frame clones and lacks some. This sample yields about half a million clones, of which 77% are seen a single time; 9.5% to 15% belongs to the top ten. The sequencing sample was made of PBMCs. The source is a woman in her thirties or forties in good health. Some clones in this sample may be carry-over from other donors' samples.

V gene TRBV15 combines with J gene TRBJ2-7; D is uncertain. The germline V gene encodes CDR1 LNHNV and CDR2 YYDKDF (reference sequence). The CDR3 consists of 12 residues. The V gene lost 4 bases and the J gene lost 6 bases, with 10 bases spanning the gap. CDR3 sequence (DNA): TGTGCCACCAGCAATCACCCGGGCGAGCAGTACTTC. The encoded protein is CATSNHPGEQYF.

This chain connects TRBV6-4 to TRBJ1-1; 7 positions agree with TRBD1. Germline loops: CDR1 MRHNA, CDR2 SNTAGT. Trimming cost V 3 bases and J 3 bases; bases outside gene matches: 1. The CDR3 length is 13 residues. CDR3 loop: CASSEQGHTEAFF. The CDR3 DNA sequence: TGTGCCAGCAGTGAACAGGGGCACACTGAAGCTTTCTTT.

In its sample, this clone was seen once. This probably arose from a read error, given a far larger clone one base away. This chain links TRBV4-3 with TRBJ1-5, with a possible D match to TRBD1 (6 bases). CDR3 length equals 15 residues. The germline gives CDR1 LGHNA, CDR2 YSLEER. CDR3 region: CASNQGQLSNQPQHF. In DNA form, the CDR3 reads TGCGCCAGCAACCAAGGACAGCTTAGCAATCAGCCCCAGCATTTT.

Concerning this clone: An end of the junction does not agree with germline; a read error may underlie this. V usage is TRBV7-9 and J usage is TRBJ2-1; 9 nucleotides match TRBD1. This CDR3 contains 12 residues. Germline V CDR1 and CDR2: SEHNR, FQNEAQ (reference sequence). The DNA of the CDR3 is TGTGCCAGCAGCTTGACGGGACAGGGCCAGATCTTC. Residues: CASSLTGQGQIF.

This chain connects TRBV7-9 to TRBJ2-7; weak D call: TRBD1 (6 bases). The V end lost 1 base, the J end lost 7 bases, and 20 bases lay between the germline ends. Germline CDR1 is SEHNR and CDR2 is FQNEAQ (reference sequence). This CDR3 comprises 16 residues. DNA for the CDR3: TGTGCCAGCAGCTTAGGTTGGGCAGGGGATATATCGGAGCAGTACTTC. The encoded protein is CASSLGWAGDISEQYF.

The chain recombines TRBV9 with TRBJ2-1; 14 positions agree with TRBD2. Germline V CDR1 and CDR2: SGDLS, YYNGEE. The V and J ends lost 2 bases and 9 bases, in that order; junction bases with no gene match: 7. The CDR3 covers 16 residues. The CDR3, as DNA: TGTGCCAGCAGCGTGGCCGGGACTAGCGGGAGTGGTGAGCAGTTCTTC. Translated: CASSVAGTSGSGEQFF.

The V gene is TRBV9, the J gene TRBJ2-2; 13 bases fit TRBD2. After removal of 4 bases from V and 4 bases from J, the junction contained 4 bases not matched to a gene. This CDR3 has 16 residues. CDR1 SGDLS and CDR2 YYNGEE come from the germline V gene. CDR3 loop: CASSYGLAGATGELFF. The CDR3 DNA reads as TGTGCCAGCAGCTACGGACTAGCGGGAGCCACCGGGGAGCTGTTTTTT.

This chain uses TRBV4-1 with TRBJ1-5; tentatively, D is TRBD1 (6 bases). This CDR3 region has 16 residues. Trimming took off 1 base at V and 6 bases at J, with 16 bases between the two ends. The germline V gene has CDR1 MGHRA and CDR2 YSYEKL. CDR3 loop: CASSQVGPGAIQPQHF. The CDR3 DNA reads as TGCGCCAGCAGCCAAGTTGGTCCAGGGGCGATTCAGCCCCAGCATTTT.

This clone was observed a few times. This sequence joins TRBV13 and TRBJ2-5; TRBD1 matches at 8 bases. This CDR3 comprises 13 residues. Losses at the gene ends were 4 bases for V and 4 bases for J; bases not matched to a gene: 2. The germline gives CDR1 PRHDT, CDR2 FYEKMQ (reference sequence). CDR3 residues: CASSSGQGETQYF. The CDR3 coding sequence is TGTGCCAGCAGCTCAGGACAGGGAGAGACCCAGTACTTC.